This T cell receptor beta chain stems from a study of patients and donors after allogeneic stem cell transplantation (TCRdb year 2020). The library was made by RT-PCR. Sequenced using a NextSeq 550. The raw public reads went through TCRdb reprocessing: fastp at Q25, MiXCR clone calling, in-frame beta chains kept. Each entry merges the rows of one CDR3 protein and shows their most common DNA and genes. The sample table contains about 40,000 distinct CDR3 sequences; only one count was recorded for 30% to 40% of them. 60% to 80% of the sample comes from the top ten. The germline V gene yields SQVTM for CDR1 and ANQGSEA for CDR2. The CDR3 contains 14 residues, cysteine and phenylalanine counted. The only DNA kept is the CDR3, 42 bases in frame from the first base. V and J lose 0 bases and 1 base, and a span of 8 bases separates them. This clonotype was observed a handful of times. There is no known antigen for this receptor. Base qualities are not recorded, but no much larger clone differs from it by a single base.

The clonotype was recovered from a human donor who was either an allogeneic HSCT recipient or a stem cell or donor lymphocyte infusion donor (not recorded which). It is not recorded whose cells these are; they may come from a transplant donor. Sequencing was done on a sample of blood, either unsorted or a sorted T cell fraction (not recorded which). The chain couples TRBV29-1 to TRBJ2-3; the D gene is unclear. The DNA reads TGCAGCGTTGAAGACCCCCCGGGCACAGATACGCAGTATTTT. The encoded protein is CSVEDPPGTDTQYF.